This T cell receptor (beta chain) was documented in a study of CD8+ T cells in alopecia areata. Study information: Female C3H/HeJ mice aged roughly 6-11 weeks received skin from spontaneously alopecic C3H/HeJ graft donors aged roughly 6-13 months. Overall study findings and caveats: TCR sharing was clearer in mice than between patients, perhaps partly owing to patient HLA diversity. Normal scalp had lower clonality than lesional scalp, with alopecia totalis/universalis lesions showing this most strongly.

In each case, RNA was isolated and then reverse transcribed into cDNA as the sequencing template. Produced via immunoSEQ multiplex PCR; TCRdb's table is partial and in-frame only. This record lists more than 250,000 clones, none seen once only, and the top ten clones contain about 1.1%. About this clone itself: Its antigen is unknown. Mouse germline and gene names are used. The read ends 4 residues shy of where the CDR3 ends; the end is completed using the germline J gene.

Sorting of pooled cutaneous lymph node cells was based on CD4, CD8alpha, NKG2D, NKG2ACE and other markers. In germline, CDR1 is LGHNA, CDR2 YNLKQL (reference sequence). Unmatched junction bases numbered 8, after V lost 4 bases and J lost 1 base. The CDR3 sequence is 16 residues long. This clonotype was obtained from a C3H/HeJ mouse with alopecia areata. The strain's MHC type: H2-k. The V call is TRBV5, the J call TRBJ2-3; 7 bases are a match to TRBD1. The sample consisted of CD4+ T cells sorted from a lymph node. The CDR3 reads CASSPRQGTGAETLYF. CDR3 DNA (partial): TGTGCCAGCAGCCCGAGACAGGGAACGGGTGCAGAA.